Reported below is one T cell receptor (beta chain). This sample was taken from a study of blood T cell repertoires in COVID-19. Study overall: Specimens from acute and convalescent COVID-19 originated in the United States, Italy and Spain. PBMCs, B-cell-depleted T cells, or T cells provided the cDNA or gDNA that made up the material.

Study processing details: Reference gene primer amplification in the assay estimated nucleated cell counts. The method was immunoSEQ multiplex PCR; TCRdb's version includes in-frame clones alone and lacks a portion of them. V and J calls and clone size come straight from that table; D and trimming were deduced from the DNA. The table includes approximately 88,000 clones, more than 60% detected once. The ends lost 4 bases at V and 12 bases at J; junction bases unmatched: 13. The CDR3 loop spans 14 amino acids. Per germline, CDR1 LGHDT and CDR2 YNNKEL (reference sequence). The sample taken for sequencing was peripheral blood. The J gene is TRBJ2-5, the V gene TRBV3-1 (or the pseudogene TRBV3-2), with 8 bases aligning to TRBD1. The receptor was isolated from a human donor in a cohort sampled during active COVID-19. The CDR3 DNA sequence: TGTGCCAGCAGCCTATCGACAGGGGCAGGGGTGAAGTACTTC. Translating gives CASSLSTGAGVKYF.